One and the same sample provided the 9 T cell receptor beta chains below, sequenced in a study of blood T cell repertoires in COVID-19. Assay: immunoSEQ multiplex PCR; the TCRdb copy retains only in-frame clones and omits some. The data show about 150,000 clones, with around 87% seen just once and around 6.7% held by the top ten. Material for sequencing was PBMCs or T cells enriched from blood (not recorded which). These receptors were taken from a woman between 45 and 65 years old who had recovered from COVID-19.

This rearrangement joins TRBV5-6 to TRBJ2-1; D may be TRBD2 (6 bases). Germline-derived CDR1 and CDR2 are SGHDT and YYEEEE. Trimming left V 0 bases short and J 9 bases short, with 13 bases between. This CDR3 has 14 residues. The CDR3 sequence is CASSLGSARGEQFF. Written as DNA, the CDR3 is TGTGCCAGCAGCTTGGGGTCCGCGCGGGGTGAGCAGTTCTTC.

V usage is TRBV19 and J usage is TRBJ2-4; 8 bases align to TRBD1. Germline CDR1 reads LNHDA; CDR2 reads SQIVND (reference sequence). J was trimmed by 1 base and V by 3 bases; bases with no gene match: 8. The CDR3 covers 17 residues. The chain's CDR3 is CASSIQDRALAKNIQYF. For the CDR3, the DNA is TGTGCCAGTAGTATCCAGGACAGGGCGTTGGCCAAAAACATTCAGTACTTC. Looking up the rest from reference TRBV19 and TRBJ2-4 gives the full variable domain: DGGITQSPKYLFRKEGQNVTLSCEQNLNHDAMYWYRQDPGQGLRLIYYSQIVNDFQKGDIAEGYSVSREKKESFPLTVTSAQKNPTAFYLCASSIQDRALAKNIQYFGAGTRLSVL.

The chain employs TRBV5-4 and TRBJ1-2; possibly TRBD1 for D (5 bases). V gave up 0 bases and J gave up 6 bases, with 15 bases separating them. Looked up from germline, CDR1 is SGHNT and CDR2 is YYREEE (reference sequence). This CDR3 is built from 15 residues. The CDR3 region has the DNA TGTGCCAGCAGCTTGGGGCGTGGGGCGACGAATGGCTACACCTTC. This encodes CASSLGRGATNGYTF.

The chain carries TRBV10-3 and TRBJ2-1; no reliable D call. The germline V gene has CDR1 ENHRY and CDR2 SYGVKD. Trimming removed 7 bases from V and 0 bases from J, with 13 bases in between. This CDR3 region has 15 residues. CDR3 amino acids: CAITASPASYNEQFF. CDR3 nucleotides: TGTGCCATCACCGCGAGCCCCGCCTCCTACAATGAGCAGTTCTTC.

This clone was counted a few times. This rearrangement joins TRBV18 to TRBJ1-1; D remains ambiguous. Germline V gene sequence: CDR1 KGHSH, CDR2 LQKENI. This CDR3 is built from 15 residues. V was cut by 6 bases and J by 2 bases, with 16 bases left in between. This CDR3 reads CASSPSLSVNTEAFF. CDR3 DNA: TGTGCCAGCTCCCCTTCCCTCTCAGTTAACACTGAAGCTTTCTTT.

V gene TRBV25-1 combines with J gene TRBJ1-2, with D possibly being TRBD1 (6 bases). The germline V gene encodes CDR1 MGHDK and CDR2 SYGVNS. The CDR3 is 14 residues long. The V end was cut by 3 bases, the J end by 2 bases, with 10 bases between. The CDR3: CASSDPQGNYGYTF. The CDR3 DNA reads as TGTGCCAGCAGTGACCCCCAGGGGAACTATGGCTACACCTTC.

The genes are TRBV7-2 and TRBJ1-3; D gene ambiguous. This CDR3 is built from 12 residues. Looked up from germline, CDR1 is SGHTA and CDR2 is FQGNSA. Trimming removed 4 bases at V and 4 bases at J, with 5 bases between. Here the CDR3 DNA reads TGTGCCAGCAGCTCCAGGGGAAACACCATATATTTT. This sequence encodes CASSSRGNTIYF. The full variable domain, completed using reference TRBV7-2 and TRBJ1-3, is GAGVSQSPSNKVTEKGKDVELRCDPISGHTALYWYRQSLGQGLEFLIYFQGNSAPDKSGLPSDRFSAERTGGSVSTLTIQRTQQEDSAVYLCASSSRGNTIYFGEGSWLTVV.

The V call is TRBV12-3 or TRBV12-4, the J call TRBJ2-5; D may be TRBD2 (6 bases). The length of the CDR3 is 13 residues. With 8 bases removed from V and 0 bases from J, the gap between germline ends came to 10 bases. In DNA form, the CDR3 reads TGTGCCAGCGGGGGGAACTACCAAGAGACCCAGTACTTC. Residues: CASGGNYQETQYF.

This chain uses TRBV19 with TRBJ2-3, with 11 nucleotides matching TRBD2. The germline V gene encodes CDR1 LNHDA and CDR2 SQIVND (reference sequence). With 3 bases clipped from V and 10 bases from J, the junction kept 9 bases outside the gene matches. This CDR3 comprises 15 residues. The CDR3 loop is CASSIVVAGGPPQYF. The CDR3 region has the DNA TGTGCCAGTAGTATCGTCGTAGCGGGGGGGCCGCCGCAGTATTTT.